The 17 T cell receptor beta chains below were found in one sample sequenced in a study of cytomegalovirus exposure and HLA in healthy donors. It was with 60 Vbeta and 13 Jbeta primers that the PCR ran. Repertoires were generated with immunoSEQ multiplex PCR, while TCRdb's copy carries only in-frame clones and drops some. Its listing shows around 140,000 clones. The source material was PBMCs. The receptors were sampled from a woman aged 45 to 65 in good health and CMV-seronegative.

The chain has TRBV7-3 and TRBJ2-1, with 16 bases matching TRBD2. The germline CDR1 and CDR2 sequences are SGHTA and FQGTGA. The CDR3 extends over 17 amino acids. Trimming took 3 bases from V and 4 from J; bases not matched to a gene: 3. The CDR3 sequence: CASSFLGLAGGYNEQFF. CDR3 sequence (DNA): TGTGCCAGCAGCTTCTTGGGACTAGCGGGAGGGTACAATGAGCAGTTCTTC.

The chain carries TRBV25-1 and TRBJ2-5; the match to TRBD1 covers 9 bases. The CDR3 loop spans 15 amino acids. Germline V gene data show CDR1 as MGHDK and CDR2 as SYGVNS. J lost 4 bases, V lost 4 bases, and 7 bases had no gene match. CDR3 protein: CASSATGGAGETQYF. CDR3 bases: TGTGCCAGCAGTGCTACAGGGGGCGCGGGAGAGACCCAGTACTTC.

This sequence joins TRBV7-9 and TRBJ1-3; unclear D gene. The CDR3 is 14 amino acids. The ends were cut back, 5 bases at V and 3 bases at J, with 11 bases in the middle. Per the germline V gene, CDR1 is SEHNR and CDR2 is FQNEAQ (reference sequence). CDR3 residues: CASSVTFSGNTIYF. Written as DNA, the CDR3 is TGTGCCAGCAGCGTTACTTTTAGTGGAAACACCATATATTTT.

J is TRBJ1-2 and V is TRBV5-5; D might be TRBD1 (5 bases). Germline V gene sequence: CDR1 SGHKS, CDR2 YYEKEE (reference sequence). There are 14 residues in the CDR3. V was clipped by 4 bases and J by 7 bases, with 17 bases between them. The CDR3: CASSPRDAGLGYTF. The CDR3 nucleotides read TGTGCCAGCAGCCCGCGGGACGCGGGCCTTGGCTACACCTTC.

The rearrangement links TRBV5-1 to TRBJ2-7, with 13 bases that match TRBD2. In germline, CDR1 is SGHRS, CDR2 YFSETQ. This CDR3 comprises 17 residues. J was trimmed by 6 bases and V by 4 bases; bases with no gene match: 13. The CDR3 sequence is CASSPAPTSGRASEQYF. In DNA form, the CDR3 reads TGCGCCAGCAGCCCCGCCCCAACTAGCGGGAGGGCCTCCGAGCAGTACTTC. The variable domain in full, with the rest retrieved from reference TRBV5-1 and TRBJ2-7, is KAGVTQTPRYLIKTRGQQVTLSCSPISGHRSVSWYQQTPGQGLQFLFEYFSETQRNKGNFPGRFSGRQFSNSRSEMNVSTLELGDSALYLCASSPAPTSGRASEQYFGPGTRLTVT.

The chain recombines TRBV28 with TRBJ1-1; 8 positions agree with TRBD1. CDR3 length: 15 amino acids. The V gene end was trimmed by 5 bases and the J gene end by 0 bases; junction bases not matched to a gene: 5. From germline, CDR1 is MDHEN and CDR2 SYDVKM. CDR3 DNA: TGTGCCAGCAGTCGACCGACAGGGGTGAACACTGAAGCTTTCTTT. The encoded protein is CASSRPTGVNTEAFF.

The J gene is TRBJ1-1, the V gene TRBV19; no clear D gene. V gave up 1 base and J gave up 1 base, with 13 bases separating them. Germline V CDR1 and CDR2: LNHDA, SQIVND (reference sequence). The CDR3 totals 16 residues. The DNA of the CDR3 is TGTGCCAGTAGTATAGTTCGGGTGATTGGGAACACTGAAGCTTTCTTT. Its translation is CASSIVRVIGNTEAFF.

The rearrangement links TRBV28 to TRBJ1-1; D is unclear. The CDR3 totals 17 residues. Germline V gene data show CDR1 as MDHEN and CDR2 as SYDVKM. Trimming removed 0 bases from V and 0 bases from J, with 14 bases in between. For the CDR3, the DNA is TGTGCCAGCAGTTTATGGCGGCAGCCGGATATGAACACTGAAGCTTTCTTT. This encodes CASSLWRQPDMNTEAFF.

This chain joins TRBV7-9 and TRBJ1-4; D remains unclear. Germline V gene data show CDR1 as SEHNR and CDR2 as FQNEAQ (reference sequence). CDR3 length: 16 amino acids. The V gene lost 5 bases and the J gene lost 2 bases, with 15 bases spanning the gap. CDR3 coding DNA: TGTGCCAGCAGCAGCGGTGTTGACATTACTAATGAAAAACTGTTTTTT. Amino acid sequence: CASSSGVDITNEKLFF.

The CDR3 is CSADRGGEAFF. The DNA of the CDR3 is TGCAGTGCTGACAGGGGAGGTGAAGCTTTCTTT. The V and J genes are TRBV20-1 and TRBJ1-1; 8 nucleotides agree with TRBD1. CDR3 length equals 11 residues. Germline V gene lookup returns CDR1 DFQATT and CDR2 SNEGSKA (reference sequence). Trimming removed 5 bases from V and 7 bases from J; junction bases left unmatched: 3.

J is TRBJ2-5 and V is TRBV6-5; no reliable D call. V dropped 8 bases and J dropped 0 bases, with 16 bases sitting between them. Germline CDR1 and CDR2: MNHEY and SVGAGI. CDR3 size: 15 residues. The DNA of the CDR3 is TGTGCCAGCTTTGGTTGGGCCCTGTACCAAGAGACCCAGTACTTC. Protein: CASFGWALYQETQYF.

The chain has TRBV18 and TRBJ2-5, with 7 nucleotides matching TRBD2. The DNA matches TRBJ2-7 better at its end, which makes the J call doubtful. The CDR3 runs 13 residues. CDR1 and CDR2 from the germline V gene are KGHSH and LQKENI. Written as DNA, the CDR3 is TGTGCCAGCTCAGAGGGACTACCCTACGAGCAGTACTTC. Translated, it gives CASSEGLPYEQYF.

For the CDR3, the DNA is TGTGCCAGCAGGGTCGGTCCCGGGGAGCTGTTTTTT. Amino acids: CASRVGPGELFF. The rearrangement uses TRBV4-2 and TRBJ2-2; no clear D gene. Trimming took off 6 bases at V and 6 bases at J, with 8 bases between the two ends. This CDR3 has 12 residues. From germline, CDR1 is LGHNA and CDR2 YNFKEQ.

The chain recombines TRBV7-9 with TRBJ2-6; 7 bases map to TRBD1. Per the germline V gene, CDR1 is SEHNR and CDR2 is FQNEAQ (reference sequence). The junction had 13 bases not matched to a gene; V was cut back by 5 bases and J by 0 bases. The CDR3 spans 19 residues. The CDR3 nucleotides are TGTGCCAGCAGCCGAGGGCTGACAGGGCTCCGCTCTGGGGCCAACGTCCTGACTTTC. Translating it yields CASSRGLTGLRSGANVLTF.

CDR3 nucleotide sequence: TGTGCCAGCATCGAGGACAGGGGAGGGTATGGCTACACCTTC. This gives the protein CASIEDRGGYGYTF. The chain has TRBV2 and TRBJ1-2, with 9 nucleotides matching TRBD1. This CDR3 has 14 amino acids. The germline CDR1 and CDR2 sequences are SNHLY and FYNNEI. J was trimmed by 5 bases and V by 7 bases; bases with no gene match: 8.

CDR3 DNA sequence: TGTGCCAGCAGCCAAGAGAGGGCTCGATACGAGCAGTACTTC. It yields the protein CASSQERARYEQYF. The chain recombines TRBV4-2 with TRBJ2-7, with D possibly being TRBD2 (5 bases). The V gene's germline CDR1 is LGHNA and CDR2 YNFKEQ. This CDR3 is 14 amino acids long. V lost 0 bases and J 4 bases, leaving 10 bases between the germline ends.

V gene TRBV30 combines with J gene TRBJ2-7; TRBD2 matches at 7 bases. V lost 0 bases to trimming and J lost 2 bases; unmatched junction nucleotides: 7. The CDR3 has 15 residues. The V gene's germline CDR1 is GTSNPN and CDR2 SVGIG (reference sequence). In nucleotides, the CDR3 is TGTGCCTGGAGTGTCTCCCGGGGGGTCCCCTACGAGCAGTACTTC. Translated: CAWSVSRGVPYEQYF.